This TCR beta chain was observed in a study of OX40 agonist ivuxolimab in advanced cancers. Study information: Patients received intravenous ivuxolimab every 2 weeks at 0.01 to 10 mg/kg. The study, taken as a whole, reports: People who partly responded at 0.1-3.0 mg/kg had some of the least clonal expansion seen. Some of the nonresponding patients also showed low levels of normalized T-cell clonal expansion.

The ends lost 5 bases at V and 4 bases at J; junction bases unmatched: 7. The CDR3 runs 14 residues. CDR1 LNHDA and CDR2 SQIVND come from the germline V gene (reference sequence). Profiling relied on immunoSEQ multiplex PCR, and the TCRdb table lists in-frame clones only, not all of them. The data contain about 26,000 clones, about 74% of them singletons. As for this clone: What it recognizes is unknown.

The V gene is TRBV19, the J gene TRBJ1-1, with 7 bases aligning to TRBD1. Source: CD4+ or CD8+ T cells sorted from blood, taken in a trial of the OX40 agonist ivuxolimab. The clonotype originates from an adult with an advanced solid tumor such as melanoma, head and neck, liver or kidney cancer. The CDR3 nucleotides are TGTGCCAGTAGTCTGCGACAGGGAAGCACTGAAGCTTTCTTT. Residues: CASSLRQGSTEAFF.